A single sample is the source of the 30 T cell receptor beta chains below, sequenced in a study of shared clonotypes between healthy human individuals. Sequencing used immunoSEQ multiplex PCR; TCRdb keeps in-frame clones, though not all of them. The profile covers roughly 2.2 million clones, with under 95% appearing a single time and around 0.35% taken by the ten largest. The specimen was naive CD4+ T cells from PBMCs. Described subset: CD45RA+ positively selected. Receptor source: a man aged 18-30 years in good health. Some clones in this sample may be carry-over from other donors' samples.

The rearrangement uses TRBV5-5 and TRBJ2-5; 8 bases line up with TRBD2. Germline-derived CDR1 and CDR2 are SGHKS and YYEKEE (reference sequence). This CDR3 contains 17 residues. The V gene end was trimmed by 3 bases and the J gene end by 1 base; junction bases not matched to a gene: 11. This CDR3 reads CASSSLASGPTQETQYF. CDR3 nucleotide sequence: TGTGCCAGCAGCTCACTGGCTAGCGGGCCGACCCAAGAGACCCAGTACTTC.

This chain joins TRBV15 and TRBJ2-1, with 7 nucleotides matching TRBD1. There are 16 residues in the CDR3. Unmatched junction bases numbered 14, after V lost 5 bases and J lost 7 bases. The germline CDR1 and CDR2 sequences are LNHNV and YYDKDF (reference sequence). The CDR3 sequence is CATSGRKTGVGNEQFF. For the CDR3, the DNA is TGTGCCACCAGCGGACGGAAAACAGGGGTGGGGAATGAGCAGTTCTTC.

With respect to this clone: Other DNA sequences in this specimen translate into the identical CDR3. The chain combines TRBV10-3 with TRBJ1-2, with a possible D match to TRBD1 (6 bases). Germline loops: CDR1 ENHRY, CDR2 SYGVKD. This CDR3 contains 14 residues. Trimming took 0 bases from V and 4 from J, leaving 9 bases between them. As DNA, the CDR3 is TGTGCCATCAGTGAGTCCGGGGGGGCCTATGGCTACACCTTC. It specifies CAISESGGAYGYTF.

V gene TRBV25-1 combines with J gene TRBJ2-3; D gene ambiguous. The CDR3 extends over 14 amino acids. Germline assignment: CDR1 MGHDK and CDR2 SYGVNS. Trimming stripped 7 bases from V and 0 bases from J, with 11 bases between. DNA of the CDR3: TGTGCCAGCACGAGCCGAGCTAGCACAGATACGCAGTATTTT. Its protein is CASTSRASTDTQYF.

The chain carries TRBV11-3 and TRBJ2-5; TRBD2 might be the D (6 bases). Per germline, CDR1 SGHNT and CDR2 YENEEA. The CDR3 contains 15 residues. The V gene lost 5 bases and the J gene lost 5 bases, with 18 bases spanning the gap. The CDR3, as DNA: TGTGCCAGCAGCCAGGGCTCCGTTGGGGGGGAGACCCAGTACTTC. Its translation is CASSQGSVGGETQYF.

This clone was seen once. The CDR3 DNA reads TGTGCCAGCAGCCTCCGGGACAGCCGTAACTATGGCTACACCTTC. Its protein product is CASSLRDSRNYGYTF. The genes are TRBV28 and TRBJ1-2, with 7 bases identical to TRBD1. CDR1 and CDR2 from the germline V gene are MDHEN and SYDVKM. The CDR3 contains 15 residues. Germline trimming cut 6 bases from V and 1 base from J; bases unmatched to any gene: 8.

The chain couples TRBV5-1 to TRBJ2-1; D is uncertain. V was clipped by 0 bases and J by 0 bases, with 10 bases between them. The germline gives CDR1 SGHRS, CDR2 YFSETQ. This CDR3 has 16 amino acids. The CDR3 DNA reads TGCGCCAGCAGCTTGGCCGGGTCGGTCTCCTACAATGAGCAGTTCTTC. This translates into CASSLAGSVSYNEQFF.

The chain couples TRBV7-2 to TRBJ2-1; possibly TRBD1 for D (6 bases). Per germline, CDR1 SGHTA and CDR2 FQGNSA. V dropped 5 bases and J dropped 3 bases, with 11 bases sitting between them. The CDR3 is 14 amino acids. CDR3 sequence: CASSPYRVYNEQFF. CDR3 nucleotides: TGTGCCAGCAGCCCTTACAGGGTCTACAATGAGCAGTTCTTC.

DNA of the CDR3: TGTGCCAGCAGTTTAGGGACAGCTGACTATGGCTACACCTTC. Translating it yields CASSLGTADYGYTF. This chain links TRBV28 with TRBJ1-2, with 7 bases that match TRBD1. CDR3 size: 14 residues. V dropped 2 bases and J dropped 3; count of bases not matched to a gene: 3. Germline V gives CDR1 MDHEN, CDR2 SYDVKM.

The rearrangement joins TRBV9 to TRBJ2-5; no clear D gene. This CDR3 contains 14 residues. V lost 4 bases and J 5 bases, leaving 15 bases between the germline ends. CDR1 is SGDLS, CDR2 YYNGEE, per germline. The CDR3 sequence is CASSTGPVGETQYF. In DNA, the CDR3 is TGTGCCAGCAGCACCGGACCGGTAGGTGAGACCCAGTACTTC.

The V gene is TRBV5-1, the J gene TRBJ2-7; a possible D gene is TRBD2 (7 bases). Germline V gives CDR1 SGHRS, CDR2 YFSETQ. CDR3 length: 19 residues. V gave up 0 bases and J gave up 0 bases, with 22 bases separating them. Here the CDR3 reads CASSLAYRASGGSSYEQYF. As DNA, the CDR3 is TGCGCCAGCAGCTTGGCCTACAGGGCTAGCGGAGGGAGCTCCTACGAGCAGTACTTC.

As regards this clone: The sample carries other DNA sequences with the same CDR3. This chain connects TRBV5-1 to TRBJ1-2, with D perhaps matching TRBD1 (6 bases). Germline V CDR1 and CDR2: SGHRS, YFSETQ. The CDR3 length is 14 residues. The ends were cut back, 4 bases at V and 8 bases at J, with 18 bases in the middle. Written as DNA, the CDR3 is TGCGCCAGCAGCCCGTACACAGAGGGGGGCGGCTACACCTTC. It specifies CASSPYTEGGGYTF.

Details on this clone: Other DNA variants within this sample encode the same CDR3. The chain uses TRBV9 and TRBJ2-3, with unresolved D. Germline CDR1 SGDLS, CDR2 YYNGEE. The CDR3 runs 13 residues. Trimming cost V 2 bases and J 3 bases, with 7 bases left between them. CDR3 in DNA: TGTGCCAGCAGCGTTAGCAATACAGATACGCAGTATTTT. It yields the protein CASSVSNTDTQYF.

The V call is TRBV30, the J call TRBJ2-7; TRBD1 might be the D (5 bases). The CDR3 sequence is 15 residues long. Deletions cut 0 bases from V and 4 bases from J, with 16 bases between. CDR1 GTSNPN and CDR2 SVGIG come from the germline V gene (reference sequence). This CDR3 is CAWSVAPGQRYEQYF. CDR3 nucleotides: TGTGCCTGGAGTGTAGCCCCAGGGCAGAGGTACGAGCAGTACTTC. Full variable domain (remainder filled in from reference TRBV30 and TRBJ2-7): SQTIHQWPATLVQPVGSPLSLECTVEGTSNPNLYWYRQAAGRGLQLLFYSVGIGQISSEVPQNLSASRPQDRQFILSSKKLLLSDSGFYLCAWSVAPGQRYEQYFGPGTRLTVT.

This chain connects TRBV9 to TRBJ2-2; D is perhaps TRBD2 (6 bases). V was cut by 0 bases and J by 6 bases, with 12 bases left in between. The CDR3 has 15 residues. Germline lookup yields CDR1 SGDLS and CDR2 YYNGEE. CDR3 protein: CASSVGWREAGELFF. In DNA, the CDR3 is TGTGCCAGCAGCGTAGGATGGAGGGAGGCCGGGGAGCTGTTTTTT.

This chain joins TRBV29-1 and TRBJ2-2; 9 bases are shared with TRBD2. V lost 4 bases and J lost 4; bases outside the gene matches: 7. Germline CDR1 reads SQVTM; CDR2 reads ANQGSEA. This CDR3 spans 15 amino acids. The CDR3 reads CSVVGREGVTGELFF. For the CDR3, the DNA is TGCAGCGTTGTTGGGCGGGAGGGAGTCACCGGGGAGCTGTTTTTT.

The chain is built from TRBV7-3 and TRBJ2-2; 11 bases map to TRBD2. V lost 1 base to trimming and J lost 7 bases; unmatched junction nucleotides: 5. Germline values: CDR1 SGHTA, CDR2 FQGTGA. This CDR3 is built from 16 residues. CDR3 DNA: TGTGCCAGCAGCTTAAATAGCGGGAGGGTCGGCGGGGAGCTGTTTTTT. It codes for CASSLNSGRVGGELFF.

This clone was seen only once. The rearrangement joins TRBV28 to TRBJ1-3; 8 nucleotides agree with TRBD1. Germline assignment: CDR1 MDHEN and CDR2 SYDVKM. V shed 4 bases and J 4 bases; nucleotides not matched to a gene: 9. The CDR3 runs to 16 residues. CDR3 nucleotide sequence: TGTGCCAGCAGTTGGATTCAGGGGGCGCCCGGAAACACCATATATTTT. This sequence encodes CASSWIQGAPGNTIYF. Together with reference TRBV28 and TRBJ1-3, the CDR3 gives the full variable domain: DVKVTQSSRYLVKRTGEKVFLECVQDMDHENMFWYRQDPGLGLRLIYFSYDVKMKEKGDIPEGYSVSREKKERFSLILESASTNQTSMYLCASSWIQGAPGNTIYFGEGSWLTVV.

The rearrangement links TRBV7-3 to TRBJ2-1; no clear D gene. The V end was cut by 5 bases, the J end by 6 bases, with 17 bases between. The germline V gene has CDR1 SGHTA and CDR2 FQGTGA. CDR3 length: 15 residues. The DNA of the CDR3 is TGTGCCAGCAGCCTCCTCCCGGCTAGTGGCAATGAGCAGTTCTTC. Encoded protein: CASSLLPASGNEQFF.

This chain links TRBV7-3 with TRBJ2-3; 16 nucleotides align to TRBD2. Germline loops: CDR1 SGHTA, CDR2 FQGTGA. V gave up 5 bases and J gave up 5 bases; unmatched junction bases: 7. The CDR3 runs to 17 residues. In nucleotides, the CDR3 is TGTGCCAGCAGCCCACAGGGACTAGCGGGAGGGATAGATACGCAGTATTTT. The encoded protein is CASSPQGLAGGIDTQYF.

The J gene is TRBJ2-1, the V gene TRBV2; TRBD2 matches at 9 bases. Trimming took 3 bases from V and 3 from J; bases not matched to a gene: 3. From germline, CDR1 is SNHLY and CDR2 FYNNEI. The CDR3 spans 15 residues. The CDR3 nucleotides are TGTGCCAGCAGTGAGCCAGCGGGGGGCTACAATGAGCAGTTCTTC. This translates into CASSEPAGGYNEQFF.

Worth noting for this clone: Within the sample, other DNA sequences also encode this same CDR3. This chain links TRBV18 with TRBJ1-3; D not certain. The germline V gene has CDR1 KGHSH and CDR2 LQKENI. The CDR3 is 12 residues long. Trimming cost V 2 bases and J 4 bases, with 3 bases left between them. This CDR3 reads CASSPEGNTIYF. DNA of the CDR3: TGTGCCAGCTCACCAGAGGGAAACACCATATATTTT.

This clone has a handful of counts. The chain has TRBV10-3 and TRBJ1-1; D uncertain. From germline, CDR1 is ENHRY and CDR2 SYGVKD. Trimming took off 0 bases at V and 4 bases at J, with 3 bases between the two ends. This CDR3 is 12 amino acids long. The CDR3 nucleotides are TGTGCCATCAGTGAGTCCCGCACTGAAGCTTTCTTT. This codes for CAISESRTEAFF.

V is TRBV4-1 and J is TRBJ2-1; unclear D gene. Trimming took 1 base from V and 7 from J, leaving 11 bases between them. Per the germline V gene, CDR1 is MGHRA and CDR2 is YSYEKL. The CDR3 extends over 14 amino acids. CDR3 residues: CASSQGDRLNEQFF. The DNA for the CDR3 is TGCGCCAGCAGCCAAGGAGACCGCTTGAATGAGCAGTTCTTC.

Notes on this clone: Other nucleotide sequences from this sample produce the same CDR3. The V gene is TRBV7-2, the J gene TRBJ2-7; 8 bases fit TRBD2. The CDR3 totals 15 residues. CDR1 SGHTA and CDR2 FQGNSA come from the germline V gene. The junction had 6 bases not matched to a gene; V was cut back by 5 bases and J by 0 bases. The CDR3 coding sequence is TGTGCCAGCAGCCCCGGGGGGGCGCGCTCCTACGAGCAGTACTTC. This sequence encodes CASSPGGARSYEQYF.

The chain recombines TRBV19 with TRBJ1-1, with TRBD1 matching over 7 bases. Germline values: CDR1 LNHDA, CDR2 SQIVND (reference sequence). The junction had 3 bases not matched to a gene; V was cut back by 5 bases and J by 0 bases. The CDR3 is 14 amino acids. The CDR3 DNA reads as TGTGCCAGTAGTGACAGGGCCTTGAACACTGAAGCTTTCTTT. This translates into CASSDRALNTEAFF.

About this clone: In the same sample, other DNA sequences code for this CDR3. The CDR3 loop reads CASSFLAGARNEQFF. CDR3 nucleotides: TGCGCCAGCAGCTTTCTAGCGGGAGCCCGCAATGAGCAGTTCTTC. The rearrangement joins TRBV5-1 to TRBJ2-1, with 10 bases matching TRBD2. The V segment lost 2 bases and the J segment 6 bases; nucleotides outside the gene matches: 5. Looked up from germline, CDR1 is SGHRS and CDR2 is YFSETQ. The CDR3 runs 15 residues.

DNA of the CDR3: TGTGCCAGCAGTTCCGGACAGGGACCTGGCTACACCTTC. Residues: CASSSGQGPGYTF. V and J are TRBV6-5 and TRBJ1-2, with TRBD1 identical over 8 bases. CDR3 length equals 13 residues. After removal of 4 bases from V and 7 bases from J, the junction contained 5 bases not matched to a gene. Germline V gene lookup returns CDR1 MNHEY and CDR2 SVGAGI.

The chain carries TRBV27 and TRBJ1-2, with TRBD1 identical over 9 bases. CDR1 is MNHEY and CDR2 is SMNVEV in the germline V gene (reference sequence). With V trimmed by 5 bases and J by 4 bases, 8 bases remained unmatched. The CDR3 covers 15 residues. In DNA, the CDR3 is TGTGCCAGCAGTCTATACAGGGGGCGCGGCTATGGCTACACCTTC. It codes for CASSLYRGRGYGYTF.

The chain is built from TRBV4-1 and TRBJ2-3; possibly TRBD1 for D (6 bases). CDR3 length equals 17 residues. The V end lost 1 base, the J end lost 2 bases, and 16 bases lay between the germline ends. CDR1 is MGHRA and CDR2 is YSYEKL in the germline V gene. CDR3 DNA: TGCGCCAGCAGCCAAGTGGGGGCTCGAGCTCCCACAGATACGCAGTATTTT. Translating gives CASSQVGARAPTDTQYF.